The source of this T cell receptor beta chain is a study of T cell repertoires in cytomegalovirus infection. TCRdb passed the reads through MiXCR, listing each CDR3 protein once. The sample lists 400,000 or so distinct CDR3 sequences, roughly 30% occurring once. At least ten counts were recorded for this clonotype. Germline V gene lookup returns CDR1 MNHNS and CDR2 SASEGT. V gave up 5 bases and J gave up 6 bases; unmatched junction bases: 1. The CDR3 runs to 14 residues. The chain recombines TRBV6-1 with TRBJ1-6, with TRBD1 identical over 10 bases. This receptor was taken from a human donor in good health (CMV status not recorded). Some clones in this sample may be carry-over from other donors' samples. Material for sequencing was PBMCs. The CDR3 DNA sequence: TGTGCCAGCAGTAGGACAGGGGGTAATTCACCCCTCCACTTT. Protein sequence: CASSRTGGNSPLHF.